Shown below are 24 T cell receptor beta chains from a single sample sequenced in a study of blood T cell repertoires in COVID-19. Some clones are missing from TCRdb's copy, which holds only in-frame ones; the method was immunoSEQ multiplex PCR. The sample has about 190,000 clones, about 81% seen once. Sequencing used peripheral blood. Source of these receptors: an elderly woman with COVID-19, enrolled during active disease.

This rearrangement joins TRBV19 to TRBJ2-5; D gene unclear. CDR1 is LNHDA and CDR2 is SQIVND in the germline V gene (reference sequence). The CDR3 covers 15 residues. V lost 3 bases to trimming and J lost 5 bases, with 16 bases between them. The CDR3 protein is CASSIGSALLETQYF. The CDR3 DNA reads TGTGCCAGTAGTATCGGGTCCGCCTTGCTCGAGACCCAGTACTTC.

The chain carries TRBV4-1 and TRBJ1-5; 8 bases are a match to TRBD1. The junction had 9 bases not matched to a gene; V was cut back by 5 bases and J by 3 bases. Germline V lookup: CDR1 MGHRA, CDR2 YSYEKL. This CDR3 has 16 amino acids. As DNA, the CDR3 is TGCGCCAGCAGCTACACGGACAGGGTGGACAATCAGCCCCAGCATTTT. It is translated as CASSYTDRVDNQPQHF.

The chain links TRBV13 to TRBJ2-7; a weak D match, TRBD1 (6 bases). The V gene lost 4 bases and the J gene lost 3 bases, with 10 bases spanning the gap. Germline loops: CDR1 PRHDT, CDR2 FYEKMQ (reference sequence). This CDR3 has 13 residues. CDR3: CASSSEQGYEQYF. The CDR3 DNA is TGTGCCAGCAGCTCGGAACAGGGCTACGAGCAGTACTTC.

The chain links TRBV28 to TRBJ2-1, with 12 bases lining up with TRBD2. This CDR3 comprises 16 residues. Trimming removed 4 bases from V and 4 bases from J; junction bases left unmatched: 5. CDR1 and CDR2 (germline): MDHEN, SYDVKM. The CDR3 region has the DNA TGTGCCAGCAGTTCCGGACTAGCGGGGAGATACAATGAGCAGTTCTTC. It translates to CASSSGLAGRYNEQFF.

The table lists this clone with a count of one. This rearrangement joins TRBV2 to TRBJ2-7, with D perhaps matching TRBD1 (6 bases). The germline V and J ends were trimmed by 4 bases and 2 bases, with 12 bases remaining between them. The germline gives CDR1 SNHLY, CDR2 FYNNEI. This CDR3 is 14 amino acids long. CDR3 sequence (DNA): TGTGCCAGCAGTGCGGCTAGACAGGCCTACGAGCAGTACTTC. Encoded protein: CASSAARQAYEQYF.

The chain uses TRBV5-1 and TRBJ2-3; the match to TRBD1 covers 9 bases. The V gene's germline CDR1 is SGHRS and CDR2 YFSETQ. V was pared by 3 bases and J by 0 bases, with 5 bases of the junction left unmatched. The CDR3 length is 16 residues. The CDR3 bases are TGCGCCAGCAGCTGGGACAGGGCGACTAGCACAGATACGCAGTATTTT. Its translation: CASSWDRATSTDTQYF.

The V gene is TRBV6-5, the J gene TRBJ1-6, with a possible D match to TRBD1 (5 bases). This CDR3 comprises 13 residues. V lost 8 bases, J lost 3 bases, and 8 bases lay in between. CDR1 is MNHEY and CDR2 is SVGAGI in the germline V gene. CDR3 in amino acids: CASGGGYNSPLHF. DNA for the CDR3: TGTGCCAGCGGCGGGGGCTATAATTCACCCCTCCACTTT.

CDR3 sequence reads: CASSLEGIYGYTF. The CDR3 DNA sequence: TGTGCCAGCAGCTTAGAGGGGATCTATGGCTACACCTTC. The rearrangement links TRBV7-9 to TRBJ1-2, with TRBD1 as a possible D gene (5 bases). V was cut by 1 base and J by 4 bases, with 7 bases left in between. Germline lookup yields CDR1 SEHNR and CDR2 FQNEAQ (reference sequence). CDR3 length: 13 amino acids.

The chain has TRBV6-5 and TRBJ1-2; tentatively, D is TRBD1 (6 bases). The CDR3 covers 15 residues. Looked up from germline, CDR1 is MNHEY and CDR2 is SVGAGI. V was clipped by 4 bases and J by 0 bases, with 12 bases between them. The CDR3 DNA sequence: TGTGCCAGCAGTTCACAGGGCAATCCTAACTATGGCTACACCTTC. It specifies CASSSQGNPNYGYTF.

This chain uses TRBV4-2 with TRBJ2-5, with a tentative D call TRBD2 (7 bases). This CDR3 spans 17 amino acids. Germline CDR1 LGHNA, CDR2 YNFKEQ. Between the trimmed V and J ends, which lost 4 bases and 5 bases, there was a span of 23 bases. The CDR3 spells CASSPRGRESLSETQYF. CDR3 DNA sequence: TGTGCCAGCAGCCCCCGGGGGCGGGAGTCTCTTAGTGAGACCCAGTACTTC.

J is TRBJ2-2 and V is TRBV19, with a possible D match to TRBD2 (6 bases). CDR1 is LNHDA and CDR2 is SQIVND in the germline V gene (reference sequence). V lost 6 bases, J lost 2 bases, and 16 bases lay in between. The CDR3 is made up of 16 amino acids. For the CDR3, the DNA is TGTGCCAGTAGCCATAGCGGAAGGGCAAACACCGGGGAGCTGTTTTTT. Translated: CASSHSGRANTGELFF.

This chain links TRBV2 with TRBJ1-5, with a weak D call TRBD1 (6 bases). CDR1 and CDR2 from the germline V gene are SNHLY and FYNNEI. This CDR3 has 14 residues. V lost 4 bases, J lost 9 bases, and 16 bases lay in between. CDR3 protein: CASSVRDTVPPQHF. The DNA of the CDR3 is TGTGCCAGCAGTGTCCGGGACACCGTACCGCCCCAGCATTTT.

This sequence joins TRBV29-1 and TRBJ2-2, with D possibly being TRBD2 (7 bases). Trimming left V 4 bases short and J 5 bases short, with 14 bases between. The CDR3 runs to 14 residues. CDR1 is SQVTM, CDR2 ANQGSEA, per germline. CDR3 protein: CSVGTGGGTGELFF. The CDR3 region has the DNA TGCAGCGTTGGGACGGGGGGCGGAACCGGGGAGCTGTTTTTT.

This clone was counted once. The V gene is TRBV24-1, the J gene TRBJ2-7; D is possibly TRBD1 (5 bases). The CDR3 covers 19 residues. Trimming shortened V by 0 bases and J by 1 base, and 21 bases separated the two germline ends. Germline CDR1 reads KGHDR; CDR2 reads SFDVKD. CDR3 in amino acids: CATSDLGFSDSRKSYEQYF. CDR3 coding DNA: TGTGCCACCAGTGATTTGGGGTTCAGCGACAGCCGAAAGTCCTACGAGCAGTACTTC.

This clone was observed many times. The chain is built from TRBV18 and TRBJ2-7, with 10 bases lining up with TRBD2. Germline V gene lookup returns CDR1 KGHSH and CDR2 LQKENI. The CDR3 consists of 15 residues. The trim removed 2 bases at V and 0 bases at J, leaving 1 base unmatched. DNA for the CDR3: TGTGCCAGCTCACCAGGACTAGCGGTCTCCTACGAGCAGTACTTC. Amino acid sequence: CASSPGLAVSYEQYF.

The CDR3 DNA follows: TGTGCCAGCAGCCTGGACAGTGGGGCCCAGCATTTT. This codes for CASSLDSGAQHF. The V call is TRBV2, the J call TRBJ1-5; a possible D gene is TRBD1 (6 bases). V lost 6 bases and J 11 bases, leaving 14 bases between the germline ends. Germline CDR1 SNHLY, CDR2 FYNNEI. The CDR3 spans 12 residues.

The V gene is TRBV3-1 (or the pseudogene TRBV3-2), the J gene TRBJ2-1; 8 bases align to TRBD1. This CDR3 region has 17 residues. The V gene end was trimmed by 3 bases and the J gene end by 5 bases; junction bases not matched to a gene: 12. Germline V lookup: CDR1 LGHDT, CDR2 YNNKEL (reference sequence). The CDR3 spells CASSHNQQGGVHNEQFF. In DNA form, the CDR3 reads TGTGCCAGCAGCCATAACCAACAGGGGGGCGTCCACAATGAGCAGTTCTTC.

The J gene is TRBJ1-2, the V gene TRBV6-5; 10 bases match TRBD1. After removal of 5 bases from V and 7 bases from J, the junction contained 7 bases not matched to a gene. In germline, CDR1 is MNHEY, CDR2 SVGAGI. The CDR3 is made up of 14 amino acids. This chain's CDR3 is CASSPTGGAPGYTF. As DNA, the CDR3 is TGTGCCAGCAGTCCGACAGGGGGCGCCCCTGGCTACACCTTC.

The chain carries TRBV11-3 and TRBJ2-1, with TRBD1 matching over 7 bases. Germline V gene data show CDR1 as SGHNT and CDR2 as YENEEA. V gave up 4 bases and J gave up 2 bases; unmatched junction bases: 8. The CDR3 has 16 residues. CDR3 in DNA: TGTGCCAGCAGCTCGGCGTGGGACAGTCCCTACAATGAGCAGTTCTTC. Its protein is CASSSAWDSPYNEQFF.

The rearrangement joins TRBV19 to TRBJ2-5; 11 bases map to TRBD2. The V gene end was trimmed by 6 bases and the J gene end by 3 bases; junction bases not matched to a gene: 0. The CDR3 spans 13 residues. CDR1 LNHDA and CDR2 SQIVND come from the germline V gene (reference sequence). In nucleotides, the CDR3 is TGTGCCAGTAGGGGACTAGCGGAAGAGACCCAGTACTTC. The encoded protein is CASRGLAEETQYF.

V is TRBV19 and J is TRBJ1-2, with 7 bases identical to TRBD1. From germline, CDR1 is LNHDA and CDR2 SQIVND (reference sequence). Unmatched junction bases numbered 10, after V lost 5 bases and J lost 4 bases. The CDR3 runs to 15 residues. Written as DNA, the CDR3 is TGTGCCAGTAGTCACGCCGGGACAGAACTCTATGGCTACACCTTC. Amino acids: CASSHAGTELYGYTF.

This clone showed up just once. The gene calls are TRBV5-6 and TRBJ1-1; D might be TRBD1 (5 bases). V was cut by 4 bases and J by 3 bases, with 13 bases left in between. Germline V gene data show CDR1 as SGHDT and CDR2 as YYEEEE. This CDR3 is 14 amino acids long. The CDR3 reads CASSPTEGDTEAFF. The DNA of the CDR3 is TGTGCCAGCAGCCCCACGGAAGGGGACACTGAAGCTTTCTTT.

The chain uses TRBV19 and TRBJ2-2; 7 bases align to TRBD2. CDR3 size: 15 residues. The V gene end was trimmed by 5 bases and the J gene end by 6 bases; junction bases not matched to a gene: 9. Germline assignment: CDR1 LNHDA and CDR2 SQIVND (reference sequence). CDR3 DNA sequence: TGTGCCAGTAGTGACCTAGCGGTCGATCCCGGGGAGCTGTTTTTT. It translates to CASSDLAVDPGELFF.

CDR3 region: CASTLLAGGNEQFF. In DNA, the CDR3 is TGTGCCAGCACCCTACTAGCGGGAGGCAATGAGCAGTTCTTC. The J gene is TRBJ2-1, the V gene TRBV5-5, with TRBD2 identical over 12 bases. Germline CDR1 is SGHKS and CDR2 is YYEKEE (reference sequence). The CDR3 has 14 residues. V lost 6 bases, J lost 6 bases, and 4 bases stayed unmatched.